Given below is one TCR beta chain in context. Using immunoSEQ multiplex PCR, the repertoire was profiled, and TCRdb retains in-frame clones only, with some absent. The sample contains around 110,000 clones, over 75% of which appear only once. The germline V gene encodes CDR1 SGDLS and CDR2 YYNGEE. The CDR3 has 14 amino acids. V was pared by 4 bases and J by 5 bases, with 6 bases of the junction left unmatched. The source of the sample is a study of blood T cell repertoires in COVID-19. The J gene is TRBJ1-2, the V gene TRBV9, with 9 bases fitting TRBD1. Sequencing was performed on peripheral blood. This sequence was found in a human donor with active COVID-19. The donor label of this sample is uncertain. CDR3 loop: CASSSGDRGYGYTF. The CDR3, as DNA: TGTGCCAGCAGCTCGGGAGACAGGGGGTATGGCTACACCTTC.